The entry that follows covers one T cell receptor beta chain sequence. This sample is drawn from a study of Ad26.COV2.S vaccination and SARS-CoV-2 variants. The assay was immunoSEQ multiplex PCR, and TCRdb's table has in-frame clones only and misses some. The table includes roughly 500,000 clones, roughly 89% detected once. The treatment was: 15 to 20 received Ad26.COV2.S at low or high dose, single or two shots; about 5 received placebo; per-sample allocation not given. Sampling was performed 63 days after the first vaccine or placebo injection. Per germline, CDR1 MDHEN and CDR2 SYDVKM. V was shortened by 5 bases and J by 8 bases, with 27 bases between the two germline ends. CDR3 length: 17 amino acids.

The rearrangement links TRBV28 to TRBJ1-1, with a tentative D call TRBD1 (5 bases). The source is a person between 18 and 60 years old who received the Ad26.COV2.S COVID-19 vaccine or a placebo. Source: peripheral blood, taken in a trial of Ad26.COV2.S vaccine versus placebo. The CDR3 is CASSPYLLSDGREEAFF. In DNA, the CDR3 is TGTGCCAGCAGTCCCTACCTACTGAGTGACGGCAGGGAGGAAGCTTTCTTT.